This TCR beta chain stems from a study of shared clonotypes between healthy human individuals (dated by TCRdb to between 2020 and 2021). Notes on the research overall: The cohort included three men and two women between 18 and 49 years of age. The study deeply sequenced blood TCR repertoires of five healthy adults to estimate repertoire size and the extent of clonotype sharing between individuals. Different laboratories and diverse techniques were used to prepare libraries and sequence TCR repertoires, to increase sequencing depth and limit assay-specific biases. Per donor, leukapheresis produced somewhere between about 0.94 and 10 billion PBMCs.

TCR CDR3 regions were amplified from genomic DNA by multiplex PCR using the deep immunoSEQ assay. For each cell subset, the extracted genomic DNA was distributed evenly across all wells of several immunoSEQ 96-well plates, and each plate served as one replicate. For unsorted PBMC, around 290 ng of genomic DNA, equivalent to roughly 30,000 T cell genomes, went into each replicate PCR. Genomic DNA from unsorted PBMC was sequenced over ten immunoSEQ deep assay plates. Purified libraries were measured with a Qubit 3.0 fluorometer, size-checked on a Bioanalyzer 2100, and measured again with the KAPA Library Quantification kit. Every immunoSEQ 96-well plate was sequenced on a separate single-read 150-cycle Illumina NextSeq 550 flow cell. As for the authors' bioinformatics: Because the immunoSEQ output held only junctional sequences and lacked quality scores, the filtering could not match the filtering applied to full-length reads. To assign V/J genes and CDR3, sequences were annotated using PyIR, a Python wrapper for IgBLAST v1.9, with IMGT germline references. Reads were filtered out if the reads had weak V/J assignments (E-value above 1e-6), no CDR3, stop codons, out-of-frame junctions, or ambiguous translated residues. A V3J clonotype was defined by an identical inferred V gene, J gene, and CDR3 amino acid sequence. To compute the percentage overlap between repertoires, the number of shared unique clonotypes was divided by the size of the smaller repertoire. Three approaches were used to assess repertoire richness: RTK rarefaction, the Chao1 estimator, and Recon v2.1 estimates of unobserved clonotypes. What TCRdb holds here is the immuneACCESS table cut down to in-frame rearrangements. Part of the clones is not present; checked against another copy, under half of the missing clones reflect an unresolved V gene, and the others are unexplained. Clonal size and the V and J genes are those of that table, whereas D and trimming came from the DNA. A total of 450,000 to 500,000 clones appear in this sample, approximately 80% of them only once. 12% of the sample rests with the top ten.

Summary of the overall study and its limitations: Sampling was limited to blood, and TCR repertoires in tissue likely differ from TCR repertoires in blood. Based on pairwise subsampling, the degree of clonotype sharing among donors was expected to be affected by sequencing depth. Because the study included a small number of donors, the genetic and exposure-history diversity represented was limited.

Concerning this clone itself: Its antigen target is currently unknown. No base-level quality is on record; no much larger clone is a single base apart.

At the junction V is shortened by 2 bases and J by 7 bases, with 5 bases in between. CDR1 and CDR2 are drawn from the germline V gene (reference sequence): GTSNPN, SVGIG. From cysteine to phenylalanine, the CDR3 is 10 amino acids long. This entry keeps only the CDR3 DNA: 30 bases, framed from base 1. Donors were healthy HIV-negative adults with no recently reported acute infections or vaccinations. Only Caucasian adults living in Nashville, Tennessee, USA were represented among the donors. In the unsorted samples, approximately 82 million PBMCs were counted, and genomic DNA was extracted using the QIAamp DNA Blood Mini kit. Blood was collected by leukapheresis, and PBMCs were isolated by Ficoll-Histopaque density gradient centrifugation and then cryopreserved in liquid nitrogen vapor phase.

The clonotype originates from a middle-aged woman in good health. Some clones in this sample may be carry-over from other donors' samples. Sequencing used PBMCs. The chain couples TRBV30 to TRBJ1-1; the D gene cannot be resolved reliably. The DNA reads as follows: TGTGCCTGGAGTCGAGTTGAAGCTTTCTTT. It is translated as CAWSRVEAFF. The full variable domain, completed from the reference TRBV30 and TRBJ1-1 proteins outside the CDR3, reads SQTIHQWPATLVQPVGSPLSLECTVEGTSNPNLYWYRQAAGRGLQLLFYSVGIGQISSEVPQNLSASRPQDRQFILSSKKLLLSDSGFYLCAWSRVEAFFGQGTRLTVV.